Listed below are T cell receptor beta chains from one sample, sequenced in a study of blood T cells in healthy people across ages. TCRdb called the 5' RACE reads again in MiXCR, with one record for every CDR3 protein. The sample comprises around 700,000 distinct CDR3 sequences, approximately 25% of which are singletons, and under 10% rests with the top ten. These same data were also listed under a study on T cells of mothers and their children.

The specimen was blood. The source of these receptors is a boy aged 5 to 17 in good health. CDR3s leave out the opening cysteine and the closing phenylalanine or tryptophan.

NA,13,TRBV7-8,ASSFYQAGYNEQF
TRBJ1-2,12,TRBV3-1,ASSQDFSVDGYT
TRBJ2-7,12,TRBV5-1,ASSFGGPAYEQY
TRBJ2-4,11,TRBV15,ATRRIQGDIQY
TRBJ2-3,13,TRBV4-1,ASSQVQGAIDTQY
TRBJ2-5,12,TRBV5-1,ASSLVGVEETQY
TRBJ2-5,10,TRBV7-9,ASSPAQETQY
TRBJ2-3,12,TRBV6-5,ASSGGGESDTQY
TRBJ1-2,12,TRBV29-1,SVSLSTVGDGYT
TRBJ1-2,13,TRBV7-8,ASSLGAPPVYGYT
TRBJ1-4,13,TRBV9,ASSASVATNEKLF
TRBJ1-2,12,TRBV6-5,ASYAKAGAHGYT
TRBJ2-7,12,TRBV20-1,SAHQPGLAYEQY
NA,12,TRBV7-9,ASSPGLVHGEQY
TRBJ2-1,13,TRBV20-1,SAEPAYYADNEQF
TRBJ2-7,11,TRBV12-3/TRBV12-4,ASSTTTGYEQY
TRBJ2-4,13,TRBV7-8,ASSSEREMSDIQH
TRBJ2-1,13,TRBV5-5,ASSFVAGGNNEQF
TRBJ2-1,12,TRBV6-2/TRBV6-3,ASGIAVSYNEQF
TRBJ2-7,12,TRBV7-2,ASTVGGSSYEQY
TRBJ2-7,11,TRBV9,ASSAATQNEQY
TRBJ1-1,13,TRBV6-1,ASSDTGQSNTEAF
TRBJ2-3,11,TRBV28,ASSLTGGDSQY
TRBJ2-5,14,TRBV12-5,ASGFRTGGPQETQY
TRBJ1-5,11,TRBV6-2/TRBV6-3,ASRRQGNQPQH
TRBJ1-2,10,TRBV2,AIGQGEYGYT
TRBJ1-1,12,TRBV4-1,ASSRGGGDTEAF
TRBJ1-5,13,TRBV5-1,ASSLEGVGNQPQH
TRBJ1-5,13,TRBV20-1,SAIPGTGGNQPQH
TRBJ1-5,13,TRBV7-2,ASSLLGQGYQPQH
TRBJ2-3,11,TRBV29-1,SVIQGGTDTQY
TRBJ2-3,9,TRBV20-1,SALSVDTQY
TRBJ2-4,11,TRBV29-1,SVEEAGTDIQY
TRBJ2-3,12,TRBV10-3,AIKLAVVGDTQY
TRBJ2-4,12,TRBV5-1,ASRSIAGENIQY
TRBJ2-1,13,TRBV20-1,SARDLAGDLDEQF
TRBJ1-2,11,TRBV5-1,ASGPGDGYGYT
TRBJ2-7,13,TRBV6-5,ASSQSGTGVDEQY
TRBJ2-5,14,TRBV29-1,SVEEGLAGDKETQY
TRBJ1-1,14,TRBV24-1,ATSDVDRTGNTEAF
TRBJ2-1,14,TRBV25-1,ASSEPDRGGMDEQF
TRBJ2-1,14,TRBV11-3,ASSLRLGGGSNEQF
TRBJ2-1,15,TRBV29-1,SVEDSLSSGPLNEQF
TRBJ2-2,13,TRBV11-1,ASSPTGFGTGELF
TRBJ2-7,12,TRBV11-2,ASTPEYGAYEQY
TRBJ2-1,10,TRBV7-6,ASSLIVHEQF
TRBJ2-1,15,TRBV2,ASSPVSGPSSYNEQF
NA,14,TRBV4-1,ASSQDLGGSPYEQY
TRBJ2-7,14,TRBV7-9,ASSQSRGVYSYEQY
TRBJ2-1,14,TRBV10-3,AISPTVEGGDNEQF
TRBJ2-1,13,TRBV6-6,AGSPWSNSYNEQF
TRBJ1-4,11,TRBV6-6,ASSYSKGEKLF
TRBJ2-1,11,TRBV5-1,ASSGGTSSEQF
TRBJ2-3,15,TRBV13,ASSLGLAGAPGDTQY
NA,10,TRBV7-2,ASSPIGYEQY
TRBJ2-6,11,TRBV12-3/TRBV12-4,ASSLSGANVPT
NA,12,TRBV10-3,AISGMVSSYEQY
NA,14,TRBV4-3,ASSQDYRETSYEQY
TRBJ2-1,13,TRBV7-9,ASSLALGDGNEQF
TRBJ1-6,13,TRBV7-2,ASSLAPGLNSPLH